The 14 T cell receptor beta chains in this list originate from one sample, sequenced in a study of vaccination effects on CD4 cells after COVID-19. Antigens for these TCRs are unknown. Sequencing was preceded by expansion of antigen-specific CD4+ T cells with viral peptide pools in the ViraFEST assay. Following culture for around 9 days, CD4+ T cells were isolated. According to PCR results, the person was infected with SARS-CoV-2 between March and December 2020. Profiling relied on immunoSEQ multiplex PCR, and the TCRdb table lists in-frame clones only, not all of them. The table has tens of thousands of clones, approximately 70% seen once. Sequences were derived from CD4+ T cells from PBMCs cultured with a peptide pool, sampled before COVID-19 vaccination. The source of these receptors is a human donor who had a prior SARS-CoV-2 infection.

The chain recombines TRBV3-1 (or the pseudogene TRBV3-2) with TRBJ1-1, with D possibly TRBD1 on 5 matching bases. Germline CDR1 LGHDT, CDR2 YNNKEL (reference sequence). V gave up 1 base and J gave up 11 bases, with 8 bases separating them. There are 11 residues in the CDR3. Here the CDR3 reads CASSQVGTAFF. The CDR3 DNA is TGTGCCAGCAGCCAAGTCGGGACCGCTTTCTTT.

CDR3 in amino acids: CASSLAFTDTQYF. The CDR3 nucleotides are TGTGCCAGCAGTTTGGCATTCACAGATACGCAGTATTTT. The J gene is TRBJ2-3, the V gene TRBV2; D is unclear. CDR3 length: 13 residues. Germline assignment: CDR1 SNHLY and CDR2 FYNNEI. V was trimmed by 5 bases and J by 2 bases, leaving 8 bases between them.

V gene TRBV28 combines with J gene TRBJ2-7; either TRBD1 or TRBD2 may fit D (6 bases each). The germline V gene has CDR1 MDHEN and CDR2 SYDVKM. The CDR3 extends over 15 amino acids. V lost 5 bases and J lost 3, with 17 bases in between. This chain's CDR3 is CASSLDLGGGYEQYF. The CDR3 DNA reads TGTGCCAGCAGTCTCGACCTGGGGGGCGGCTACGAGCAGTACTTC. Filled out from reference TRBV28 and TRBJ2-7, the complete variable domain reads DVKVTQSSRYLVKRTGEKVFLECVQDMDHENMFWYRQDPGLGLRLIYFSYDVKMKEKGDIPEGYSVSREKKERFSLILESASTNQTSMYLCASSLDLGGGYEQYFGPGTRLTVT.

The CDR3 protein is CASSQETRSNEQFF. The CDR3 nucleotides are TGCGCCAGCAGCCAAGAAACCAGGAGCAATGAGCAGTTCTTC. J is TRBJ2-1 and V is TRBV4-3; D is ambiguous. Between the trimmed V and J ends, which lost 0 bases and 6 bases, there was a span of 9 bases. CDR1 LGHNA and CDR2 YSLEER come from the germline V gene. CDR3 size: 14 residues.

This clone was counted between two and nine times. This rearrangement joins TRBV30 to TRBJ2-1, with D tentatively TRBD1 or TRBD2 (5 bases each). The CDR3 is 13 residues long. Germline loops: CDR1 GTSNPN, CDR2 SVGIG (reference sequence). The V end was cut by 0 bases, the J end by 12 bases, with 15 bases between. CDR3 sequence reads: CAWSVRQGPPQFF. In nucleotides, the CDR3 is TGTGCCTGGAGTGTACGTCAGGGACCCCCGCAGTTCTTC.

The chain has TRBV20-1 and TRBJ2-1; D gene ambiguous. Germline V CDR1 and CDR2: DFQATT, SNEGSKA (reference sequence). This CDR3 comprises 10 residues. V gave up 6 bases and J gave up 13 bases, with 13 bases separating them. CDR3 bases: TGCAGTGCAACGGACGCTCTACAGTTCTTC. Amino acids: CSATDALQFF.

V gene TRBV19 combines with J gene TRBJ2-6, with 7 bases fitting TRBD1. The CDR3 runs to 19 residues. The germline V gene has CDR1 LNHDA and CDR2 SQIVND (reference sequence). Trimming took 0 bases from V and 4 from J; bases not matched to a gene: 12. CDR3 bases: TGTGCCAGTAGTATAGACCCGGCACAGGGGCGAGGAGGGGCCAACGTCCTGACTTTC. This gives the protein CASSIDPAQGRGGANVLTF.

V and J are TRBV10-3 and TRBJ2-7; 8 bases align to TRBD1. Germline loops: CDR1 ENHRY, CDR2 SYGVKD. CDR3 length: 12 residues. The trim removed 6 bases at V and 4 bases at J, leaving 2 bases unmatched. The CDR3 protein is CAISRTGYEQYF. The CDR3 DNA is TGTGCCATCAGCCGGACAGGGTACGAGCAGTACTTC.

This sequence joins TRBV19 and TRBJ2-3, with 10 bases fitting TRBD2. The germline V gene has CDR1 LNHDA and CDR2 SQIVND (reference sequence). The CDR3 runs to 16 residues. Trimming cost V 2 bases and J 2 bases; bases outside gene matches: 4. CDR3 sequence reads: CASSITLAGATDTQYF. In DNA, the CDR3 is TGTGCCAGTAGTATAACCCTAGCGGGGGCCACAGATACGCAGTATTTT.

V gene TRBV5-8 combines with J gene TRBJ1-2; possible D gene TRBD1, 5 bases. Trimming removed 4 bases from V and 2 bases from J, with 21 bases in between. Germline V CDR1 and CDR2: SGHTS, YDEGEE. This CDR3 is 17 amino acids long. CDR3 region: CASSPYQGDSLNYGYTF. Written as DNA, the CDR3 is TGTGCCAGCAGCCCGTATCAAGGGGATTCGTTGAACTATGGCTACACCTTC.

This sequence joins TRBV20-1 and TRBJ2-3; tentative D call: TRBD2 (5 bases). The CDR3 is made up of 13 amino acids. The V end was cut by 3 bases, the J end by 4 bases, with 11 bases between. Germline V gives CDR1 DFQATT, CDR2 SNEGSKA (reference sequence). The CDR3 reads CSASVGVSDTQYF. As DNA, the CDR3 is TGCAGTGCTAGTGTGGGAGTCTCAGATACGCAGTATTTT.

This clone was recorded a few times. This rearrangement joins TRBV2 to TRBJ2-1, with unresolved D. Trimming left V 7 bases short and J 6 bases short, with 4 bases between. Germline V gives CDR1 SNHLY, CDR2 FYNNEI. The CDR3 totals 10 residues. Written as DNA, the CDR3 is TGTGCCAGCATATTCAATGAGCAGTTCTTC. Protein product: CASIFNEQFF.

This clone turned up a few times. The V and J genes are TRBV7-3 and TRBJ2-3, with 8 bases lining up with TRBD2. The CDR3 is 14 residues long. Looked up from germline, CDR1 is SGHTA and CDR2 is FQGTGA. V gave up 5 bases and J gave up 4 bases; unmatched junction bases: 5. The CDR3 nucleotides are TGTGCCAGCAGCCGGGGGGGCGCTGCAGATACGCAGTATTTT. Translating gives CASSRGGAADTQYF.

The chain joins TRBV11-3 to TRBJ2-1, with D possibly TRBD2 on 6 matching bases. The CDR3 sequence is 13 residues long. Germline values: CDR1 SGHNT, CDR2 YENEEA. Trimming removed 5 bases at V and 9 bases at J, with 14 bases between. CDR3 DNA: TGTGCCAGCAGCCTTACTAGCTTAGGTGAGCAGTTCTTC. As protein: CASSLTSLGEQFF.